A selection of T cell receptor beta chains follows, all from one sample in a study of a mutant IDH1 vaccine in newly diagnosed glioma. No antigen is known for these receptors. The protocol was immunoSEQ multiplex PCR, while the TCRdb copy is restricted to in-frame clones and leaves out a portion. The sample yields approximately 25,000 clones, about 78% seen once. The sequenced sample was PBMCs, obtained from a glioma patient whose treatment included an IDH1 peptide vaccine. Receptors originate from a woman aged 18-35 years with glioma. Each CDR3 is given with its conserved first and last residue. The order of the fields is J gene, V gene, clone size, D gene, CDR3 DNA, CDR3 protein. The D gene is left open where the match is weak. For some rows the clone size is stated as once, few or many, or as a class when expanded; others skip it.

TRBJ1-1 | TRBV5-1 | . | TRBD1 | TGCGCCAGCAGAATACGACCCGCGGGACAGGGGGTGAACACTGAAGCTTTCTTT | CASRIRPAGQGVNTEAFF
TRBJ1-1 | TRBV5-6 | . | TRBD1 | TGTGCCAGCAGCTTAGGGGGCAACACTGAAGCTTTCTTT | CASSLGGNTEAFF
TRBJ2-7 | TRBV14 | . | . | TGTGCCAGCAGCCGCAGGGGAACCTACGAGCAGTACTTC | CASSRRGTYEQYF
TRBJ1-4 | TRBV2 | . | . | TGTGCCAGCAGTGCGGACACTTCGACTAATGAAAAACTGTTTTTT | CASSADTSTNEKLFF
TRBJ2-7 | TRBV5-6 | few | . | TGTGCCAGCAGCTTGACCTACGAGCAGTACTTC | CASSLTYEQYF
TRBJ2-7 | TRBV6-5 | . | . | TGTGCCAGCAGTTCAGGGTCTGACTCCTACGAGCAGTACTTC | CASSSGSDSYEQYF
TRBJ1-4 | TRBV19 | . | . | TGTGCCAGTAGTATAGGCGGGAAACTGTTTTTT | CASSIGGKLFF
TRBJ1-5 | TRBV7-9 | . | TRBD1 | TGTGCCAGCAGCTTCACAGGGGGCCGTCGCAATCAGCCCCAGCATTTT | CASSFTGGRRNQPQHF
TRBJ1-3 | TRBV18 | few | . | TGTGCCAGCTCATCGGGGCAAAATGGAAACACCATATATTTT | CASSSGQNGNTIYF
TRBJ2-6 | TRBV5-4 | . | . | TGTGCCAGCAGCTTGGGGGCCAACGTCCTGACTTTC | CASSLGANVLTF
TRBJ1-2 | TRBV27 | once | TRBD1 | TGTGCCAGCAGTCATGGAGAGACAGGGGGGAATGGCTACACCTTC | CASSHGETGGNGYTF
TRBJ1-4 | TRBV7-6 | few | TRBD1 | TGTGCCAGCAGCGGCAGGGGGCCGGATGAAAAACTGTTTTTT | CASSGRGPDEKLFF
TRBJ1-6 | TRBV14 | few | TRBD1 | TGTGCCAGCAGCACCGGGACAGGGAATTCACCCCTCCACTTT | CASSTGTGNSPLHF
TRBJ2-7 | TRBV5-1 | few | . | TGCGCCAGCAGCTTCGGGGCCTACGAGCAGTACTTC | CASSFGAYEQYF
TRBJ1-1 | TRBV7-2 | . | . | TGTGCCAGCAGCCCGCGGGGAAGAGGAGCTTTCTTT | CASSPRGRGAFF
TRBJ1-2 | TRBV5-1 | . | . | TGCGCCAGCAGCTTGGAGGGAGCCTTTAACTATGGCTACACCTTC | CASSLEGAFNYGYTF
TRBJ2-7 | TRBV2 | . | . | TGTGCCAGAAGGGACGGAGCCTACGAGCAGTACTTC | CARRDGAYEQYF
TRBJ2-3 | TRBV25-1 | . | . | TGTGCCAGCAGTGACCCTGGACCAGGGCTCACAGATACGCAGTATTTT | CASSDPGPGLTDTQYF
TRBJ1-2 | TRBV19 | . | TRBD1 | TGTGCCAGTAGTACCTCCGGAGGACAGGGGGTTTGGGGCTACACCTTC | CASSTSGGQGVWGYTF
TRBJ2-7 | TRBV6-5 | . | . | TGTGCCAGCTCCAGGCGGGGTTTCTACGAGCAGTACTTC | CASSRRGFYEQYF
TRBJ2-7 | TRBV2 | . | . | TGTGCCAGCAGTCCTACCTACGAGCAGTACTTC | CASSPTYEQYF
TRBJ2-2 | TRBV19 | . | . | TGTGCCAGTACCCCCCTGGGCCCCTTGACCGGGGAGCTGTTTTTT | CASTPLGPLTGELFF
TRBJ2-5 | TRBV29-1 | once | TRBD2 | TGCAGCGTCACGCGGGGAGGGACGGCCGAGACCCAGTACTTC | CSVTRGGTAETQYF
TRBJ2-5 | TRBV7-9 | . | . | TGTGCCAGCACCCTACTAGGAACGGCCGAGACCCAGTACTTC | CASTLLGTAETQYF
TRBJ1-5 | TRBV2 | . | . | TGTGCCAGCAGTGCCTGGACAGCTAGCAATCAGCCCCAGCATTTT | CASSAWTASNQPQHF
TRBJ2-1 | TRBV2 | . | . | TGTGCCAGCAGTCGGACAGCACAGTTCTTC | CASSRTAQFF
TRBJ2-5 | TRBV5-1 | once | . | TGCGCCAGCAGATCCGGGGAGACCCAGTACTTC | CASRSGETQYF
TRBJ1-2 | TRBV2 | few | . | TGTGCCAGCAGTGGAGCACAAGTCTATGGCTACACCTTC | CASSGAQVYGYTF
TRBJ1-2 | TRBV13 | . | . | TGTGCCAGCAGCTCCAACCAGGGGAACTATGGCTACACCTTC | CASSSNQGNYGYTF
TRBJ2-7 | TRBV2 | . | . | TGTGCCAGCAGTGAAGCGCTTCAACAGGGCTACGAGCAGTACTTC | CASSEALQQGYEQYF
TRBJ1-4 | TRBV5-6 | . | . | TGTGCCAGCAGAAGGAGGGGGAGACAGCTTAATGAAAAACTGTTTTTT | CASRRRGRQLNEKLFF
TRBJ2-6 | TRBV7-2 | . | . | TGTGCCAGCAGCCAGCACATGGCAACCCCTGGGGCCAACGTCCTGACTTTC | CASSQHMATPGANVLTF
TRBJ2-5 | TRBV29-1 | . | . | TGCAGCGTTGAACTGGTGGGCAGGAAGACCCAGTACTTC | CSVELVGRKTQYF
TRBJ2-5 | TRBV25-1 | . | . | TGTGCCAGCAGTGAATCAGCAGGGCGGGTATGGGAGACCCAGTACTTC | CASSESAGRVWETQYF
TRBJ1-5 | TRBV6-1 | few | . | TGTGCCAGCAGTGAACTGGTCTGGCCCCAGCATTTT | CASSELVWPQHF
TRBJ1-2 | TRBV7-2 | . | . | TGTGCCAGCAGCTTATCCCGGGACCTGTGGGGCTACACCTTC | CASSLSRDLWGYTF
TRBJ2-4 | TRBV9 | . | . | TGTGCCAGCAGCGGGGGAAAAGCTCCGATCAACATTCAGTACTTC | CASSGGKAPINIQYF
TRBJ1-3 | TRBV2 | few | . | TGTGCCAGCCAAAGCCGGGTGTCTGGAAACACCATATATTTT | CASQSRVSGNTIYF
TRBJ1-5 | TRBV5-5 | . | . | TGTGCCAGCAGCTTGATAGGCAGTAGTGGGGATCAGCCCCAGCATTTT | CASSLIGSSGDQPQHF
TRBJ2-1 | TRBV9 | few | TRBD2 | TGTGCCAGCAGCGTTAGCCTTCTAGCGGGAGACAGCGATGAGCAGTTCTTC | CASSVSLLAGDSDEQFF
TRBJ2-5 | TRBV4-2 | . | TRBD2 | TGTGCCAGCAGCCTACGACTAGCGGGGCAACAAGAGACCCAGTACTTC | CASSLRLAGQQETQYF
TRBJ2-7 | TRBV7-8 | . | TRBD1 | TGTGCCAGCAGCTTATTTGACAGGGGCTCCTACGAGCAGTACTTC | CASSLFDRGSYEQYF
TRBJ1-5 | TRBV10-3 | . | . | TGTGCCATCAGTGAGCAGGGTCCCAATCAGCCCCAGCATTTT | CAISEQGPNQPQHF
TRBJ1-6 | TRBV27 | . | . | TGTGCCAGCAGGGAGGGGTATTCACCCCTCCACTTT | CASREGYSPLHF
TRBJ2-1 | TRBV29-1 | . | . | TGCAGCGTTGCCCACGAAAACAATGAGCAGTTCTTC | CSVAHENNEQFF
TRBJ1-5 | TRBV19 | . | TRBD1 | TGTGCCAGTAGGGAACAGGGGAATAGCAATCAGCCCCAGCATTTT | CASREQGNSNQPQHF
TRBJ1-4 | TRBV5-4 | few | . | TGTGCCAGCGCGGGGCTCCCAAATGAAAAACTGTTTTTT | CASAGLPNEKLFF
TRBJ2-1 | TRBV29-1 | . | TRBD2 | TGCAGCGCCCCGACTAGCGGGAATGTCAATGAGCAGTTCTTC | CSAPTSGNVNEQFF
TRBJ2-1 | TRBV9 | . | TRBD2 | TGTGCCAGCAGCGGGGGAGGGGAGCAGTTCTTC | CASSGGGEQFF
TRBJ2-7 | TRBV4-3 | . | . | TGCGCCAGCAGCCAAGAGTTGTCGGGAGCCACGAACTACGAGCAGTACTTC | CASSQELSGATNYEQYF
TRBJ2-7 | TRBV18 | . | . | TGTGCCAGCTCACCCACCAACTCGGACGGGAGTGATCAGTACTTC | CASSPTNSDGSDQYF